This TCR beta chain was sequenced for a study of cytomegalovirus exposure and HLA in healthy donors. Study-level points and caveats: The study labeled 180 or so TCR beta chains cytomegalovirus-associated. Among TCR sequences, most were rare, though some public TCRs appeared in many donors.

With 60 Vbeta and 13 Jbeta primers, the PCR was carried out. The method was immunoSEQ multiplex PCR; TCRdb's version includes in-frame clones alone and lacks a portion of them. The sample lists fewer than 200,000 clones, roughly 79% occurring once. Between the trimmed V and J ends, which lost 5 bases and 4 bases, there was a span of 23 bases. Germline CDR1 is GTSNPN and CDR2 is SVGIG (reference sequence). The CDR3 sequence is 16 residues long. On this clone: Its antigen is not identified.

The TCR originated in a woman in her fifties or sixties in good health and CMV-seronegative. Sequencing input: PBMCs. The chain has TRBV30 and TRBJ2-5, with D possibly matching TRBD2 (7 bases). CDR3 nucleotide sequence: TGTGCCTGGCCAAACCATACGGGGGGCGGGGGAGAGACCCAGTACTTC. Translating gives CAWPNHTGGGGETQYF.